This entry concerns a single T cell receptor beta chain. The method was immunoSEQ multiplex PCR; TCRdb's version includes in-frame clones alone and lacks a portion of them. The top ten hold roughly 12% of the sample, which has about 440,000 clones, more than 70% seen once. The sample is drawn from a study of blood T cell repertoires in COVID-19. Study-wide background: Both acute and convalescent COVID-19 samples were obtained from the United States, Italy and Spain.

In germline, CDR1 is DFQATT, CDR2 SNEGSKA (reference sequence). With 3 bases removed from V and 9 bases from J, the gap between germline ends came to 14 bases. This CDR3 region has 13 residues. J is TRBJ1-4 and V is TRBV20-1; perhaps TRBD1 as D (6 bases). The sequence came from a woman between 50 and 59 years old with COVID-19, enrolled during active disease. The sequencing sample was made of peripheral blood. The CDR3 region is CSASGGDMKKLFF. The CDR3 region has the DNA TGCAGTGCTAGTGGAGGGGACATGAAAAAACTGTTTTTT.